The next 8 T cell receptor beta chains were all read from a single sample in a study of blood T cells in healthy people across ages. A second PCR of about 7 to 12 cycles used a sample-barcoded 5' primer and a J-beta primer mix. Each CDR3 protein is one row after TCRdb ran MiXCR on the 5' RACE reads. The data show hundreds of thousands of distinct CDR3 sequences, approximately 52% seen once. Input material: blood. These receptors all stem from a woman aged 80 or over in good health.

In the case of this clonotype: A much larger clone is a single base away; this may be a read error. This CDR3 reads CAWNLAAANTDTQYF. The CDR3 DNA reads as TGTGCCTGGAACCTCGCAGCGGCGAACACAGATACGCAGTATTTT. The chain has TRBV30 and TRBJ2-3; a weak D match, TRBD2 (5 bases). The CDR3 is 15 residues long. V lost 4 bases to trimming and J lost 2 bases, with 16 bases between them. Per the germline V gene, CDR1 is GTSNPN and CDR2 is SVGIG (reference sequence).

This clonotype has at least ten counts. The rearrangement joins TRBV29-1 to TRBJ2-7; the match to TRBD2 covers 8 bases. The CDR3 loop spans 13 amino acids. V shed 7 bases, J shed 4 bases, and the junction held 9 bases outside the gene matches. From germline, CDR1 is SQVTM and CDR2 ANQGSEA. The CDR3 is CSARGGSPYEQYF. In nucleotides, the CDR3 is TGCAGCGCCCGCGGGGGGTCTCCATACGAGCAGTACTTC.

This clonotype was counted ten times or more. The V call is TRBV3-1, the J call TRBJ2-5; D might be TRBD2 (6 bases). The CDR3 extends over 12 amino acids. V was cut by 4 bases and J by 5 bases, with 8 bases left in between. The germline CDR1 and CDR2 sequences are LGHDT and YNNKEL (reference sequence). CDR3 coding DNA: TGTGCCAGCAGCCGACTAGTGGAGACCCAGTACTTC. Translation: CASSRLVETQYF.

This clonotype was found a few times. The rearrangement joins TRBV7-3 to TRBJ2-2, with D tentatively TRBD2 (6 bases). V gave up 1 base and J gave up 6 bases, with 12 bases separating them. Germline V gene data show CDR1 as SGHTA and CDR2 as FQGTGA. This CDR3 comprises 15 residues. CDR3 residues: CASSLSGGLAGELFF. The CDR3, as DNA: TGTGCCAGCAGCTTAAGTGGAGGGCTGGCCGGGGAGCTGTTTTTT. Based on the CDR3 plus reference TRBV7-3 and TRBJ2-2, the full variable domain is GAGVSQTPSNKVTEKGKYVELRCDPISGHTALYWYRQSLGQGPEFLIYFQGTGAADDSGLPNDRFFAVRPEGSVSTLKIQRTERGDSAVYLCASSLSGGLAGELFFGEGSRLTVL.

This clonotype has at least ten counts. This chain links TRBV7-6 with TRBJ2-1; weak D call: TRBD2 (6 bases). This CDR3 is 14 amino acids long. CDR1 is SGHVS and CDR2 is FNYEAQ in the germline V gene. Trimming took 0 bases from V and 7 from J, leaving 10 bases between them. CDR3 sequence: CASSLAMGGNEQFF. CDR3 coding DNA: TGTGCCAGCAGCTTAGCGATGGGGGGTAATGAGCAGTTCTTC.

Concerning this clonotype itself: A much larger clone is a single base away; this may be a read error. In DNA, the CDR3 is TGTGCCACCACCTACTACAATGAGCAGTTCTTC. It codes for CATTYYNEQFF. V usage is TRBV6-1 and J usage is TRBJ2-1, with D unclear. The CDR3 sequence is 11 residues long. The germline CDR1 and CDR2 sequences are MNHNS and SASEGT. The V gene lost 10 bases and the J gene lost 3 bases, with 7 bases spanning the gap.

The genes are TRBV24-1 and TRBJ2-1; D remains unclear. Trimming cost V 4 bases and J 0 bases, with 12 bases left between them. Germline loops: CDR1 KGHDR, CDR2 SFDVKD. The CDR3 contains 16 residues. CDR3 loop: CATSDQPRDSYNEQFF. In nucleotides, the CDR3 is TGTGCCACCAGTGACCAACCTAGGGACTCCTACAATGAGCAGTTCTTC.

The J gene is TRBJ2-1, the V gene TRBV10-3; 10 bases fit TRBD2. Germline CDR1 is ENHRY and CDR2 is SYGVKD. CDR3 length equals 17 residues. V lost 0 bases, J lost 9 bases, and 11 bases stayed unmatched. In nucleotides, the CDR3 is TGTGCCATCAGTGAGTCGTTAGCGGGAGGCTCTATCCCTGAGCAGTTCTTC. Encoded protein: CAISESLAGGSIPEQFF.